These T cell receptor beta chains were read from a single sample in a study of tumor and adjacent non-tumor tissue in lung cancer. TCRdb itself ran the multiplex PCR reads through MiXCR, one entry per CDR3 protein. The sample shows 120,000 or so distinct CDR3 sequences, around three fifths of them seen only once. Sequencing was done on a sample of lung tumor tissue. The receptors here all came from a man aged 25 to 40 with non-small cell lung cancer. CDR3s include the opening cysteine and the closing phenylalanine or tryptophan. The order of the fields is V gene, D gene, J gene, clone size, CDR3 protein, CDR3 DNA. The D gene is left open where the match is weak. Rows give clone size only sometimes, using once, few, many, or a class for an expanded clone.

V gene: TRBV20-1
D gene: TRBD2
J gene: TRBJ2-1
clone size: NA
CDR3 protein: CRARTSGGHNEQFF
CDR3 DNA: TGCAGAGCTAGAACTAGCGGGGGTCACAATGAGCAGTTTTTC

V gene: TRBV12-5
D gene: NA
J gene: TRBJ1-1
clone size: many
CDR3 protein: CASGRIPENTEAFF
CDR3 DNA: TGTGCTAGTGGTCGGATCCCAGAGAACACTGAAGCTTTCTTT

V gene: TRBV5-6
D gene: TRBD1
J gene: TRBJ2-3
clone size: many
CDR3 protein: CASSYRQGRTDTQYF
CDR3 DNA: TGTGCCAGCAGCTACCGACAGGGTCGCACAGATACGCAGTATTTT

V gene: TRBV29-1
D gene: TRBD1
J gene: TRBJ2-7
clone size: NA
CDR3 protein: CSVGDSGQRYYEQYF
CDR3 DNA: TGCAGCGTTGGAGACTCGGGACAGAGGTACTACGAGCAGTACTTC

V gene: TRBV4-1
D gene: TRBD2
J gene: TRBJ2-5
clone size: few
CDR3 protein: CASSRTSGGVRETQYF
CDR3 DNA: TGCGCCAGCAGCCGGACTAGCGGGGGCGTAAGGGAGACCCAGTACTTC

V gene: TRBV24-1
D gene: TRBD1
J gene: TRBJ2-1
clone size: NA
CDR3 protein: CATSDQRGPLGNEQFF
CDR3 DNA: TGTGCCACCAGTGACCAAAGGGGGCCCCTCGGCAATGAGCAGTTCTTC

V gene: TRBV11-2
D gene: NA
J gene: TRBJ2-7
clone size: NA
CDR3 protein: CASSLLVLNYEQYF
CDR3 DNA: TGTGCGAGCAGCTTACTCGTGCTGAACTACGAGCAGTACTTC

V gene: TRBV12-3/TRBV12-4
D gene: NA
J gene: TRBJ1-1
clone size: NA
CDR3 protein: CACSLRLFTEAFF
CDR3 DNA: TGTGCCTGTAGTTTAAGACTCTTCACTGAAGCTTTCTTT

V gene: TRBV11-2
D gene: TRBD1
J gene: TRBJ2-7
clone size: many
CDR3 protein: CASSRDRGYEQYF
CDR3 DNA: TGTGCCAGCAGTCGCGACAGGGGGTACGAGCAGTACTTC

V gene: TRBV29-1
D gene: TRBD1
J gene: TRBJ2-7
clone size: NA
CDR3 protein: CSVVAGDRFACEEYF
CDR3 DNA: TGCAGCGTTGTGGCAGGGGACAGATTTGCCTGCGAGGAGTACTTC

V gene: TRBV11-3
D gene: NA
J gene: TRBJ2-1
clone size: NA
CDR3 protein: CASSFARGEQFF
CDR3 DNA: TGTGCCAGCAGCTTTGCCAGGGGCGAACAGTTCTTC

V gene: TRBV20-1
D gene: NA
J gene: TRBJ2-7
clone size: medium-sized
CDR3 protein: CSASGGGGDIAYEQYF
CDR3 DNA: TGCAGTGCTAGTGGCGGAGGGGGGGACATTGCCTACGAGCAGTACTTC

V gene: TRBV12-3/TRBV12-4
D gene: TRBD1
J gene: TRBJ2-7
clone size: many
CDR3 protein: CASSLGTGAISYEQYF
CDR3 DNA: TGTGCCAGCAGTCTCGGGACAGGGGCCATCTCCTACGAGCAGTACTTC

V gene: TRBV7-9
D gene: NA
J gene: TRBJ1-6
clone size: NA
CDR3 protein: CASSLAIEGGSPLHF
CDR3 DNA: TGTGCCAGCAGCTTAGCGATTGAGGGAGGATCACCCCTCCACTTT

V gene: TRBV5-1
D gene: TRBD1
J gene: TRBJ1-2
clone size: NA
CDR3 protein: CASSVDREGYTF
CDR3 DNA: TGCGCCAGCAGCGTAGACAGGGAAGGCTACACCTTC

V gene: TRBV6-5
D gene: NA
J gene: TRBJ2-1
clone size: once
CDR3 protein: CASSYWQRDNEHFF
CDR3 DNA: TGTGCCAGCAGTTACTGGCAGAGGGACAATGAGCACTTCTTC

V gene: TRBV30
D gene: NA
J gene: TRBJ2-3
clone size: many
CDR3 protein: CAWSGTGSGTDTQYF
CDR3 DNA: TGTGCCTGGAGTGGCACAGGCTCCGGCACAGATACGCAGTATTTT

V gene: TRBV24-1
D gene: TRBD1
J gene: TRBJ2-1
clone size: few
CDR3 protein: CATSDSAGTGTGKQFF
CDR3 DNA: TGTGCCACCAGTGATTCGGCCGGGACAGGGACGGGGAAGCAGTTCTTC

V gene: TRBV20-1
D gene: NA
J gene: TRBJ1-2
clone size: NA
CDR3 protein: CSARDSGQGSYGYTF
CDR3 DNA: TGCAGTGCTAGAGACTCGGGACAAGGGAGCTATGGCTACACCTTC

V gene: TRBV4-1
D gene: NA
J gene: TRBJ2-5
clone size: NA
CDR3 protein: CTSSQRGGGGETQYF
CDR3 DNA: TGCACCAGCAGTCAAAGGGGGGGGGGAGGAGAGACCCAGTACTTC

V gene: TRBV6-2/TRBV6-3
D gene: NA
J gene: TRBJ2-7
clone size: NA
CDR3 protein: CASNWGAYEQYF
CDR3 DNA: TGTGCCAGCAATTGGGGAGCCTACGAGCAGTACTTC

V gene: TRBV12-3/TRBV12-4
D gene: NA
J gene: TRBJ1-3
clone size: NA
CDR3 protein: CASSFSVGQRNTIYF
CDR3 DNA: TGTGCCAGCAGTTTTTCAGTCGGCCAGCGAAACACCATATATTTT

V gene: TRBV20-1
D gene: TRBD2
J gene: TRBJ2-7
clone size: NA
CDR3 protein: CSASLETSGRAWREQYF
CDR3 DNA: TGCAGTGCTAGCCTTGAGACTAGTGGGAGGGCCTGGCGCGAGCAGTACTTC

V gene: TRBV11-1
D gene: TRBD2
J gene: TRBJ2-7
clone size: NA
CDR3 protein: CASRKYQRDYAQYF
CDR3 DNA: TGTGCCAGCAGGAAGTACCAGCGGGATTACGCGCAGTACTTC

V gene: TRBV11-2
D gene: NA
J gene: TRBJ2-2
clone size: NA
CDR3 protein: CASSPTRLEGELFF
CDR3 DNA: TGTGCCAGCAGCCCAACCCGGCTCGAGGGGGAGCTGTTTTTT

V gene: TRBV11-1
D gene: NA
J gene: TRBJ2-3
clone size: NA
CDR3 protein: CTSSPTAGTQYF
CDR3 DNA: TGTACCAGCAGCCCAACAGCAGGTACGCAGTATTTT

V gene: TRBV20-1
D gene: TRBD1
J gene: TRBJ1-6
clone size: NA
CDR3 protein: CSARTGGSPPHF
CDR3 DNA: TGCAGTGCCCGGACAGGGGGTTCACCCCCACACTTT

V gene: TRBV5-6
D gene: NA
J gene: TRBJ2-2
clone size: NA
CDR3 protein: CASIFLGAGELFF
CDR3 DNA: TGTGCCAGCATCTTTCTGGGGGCCGGGGAACTGTTTTTT

V gene: TRBV6-5
D gene: NA
J gene: TRBJ1-5
clone size: NA
CDR3 protein: CASSLPCQPQHF
CDR3 DNA: TGTGCTAGCAGTCTCCCCTGTCAGCCCCAGCATTTT

V gene: TRBV11-2
D gene: NA
J gene: TRBJ1-5
clone size: few
CDR3 protein: CASSRTTGAAGLPQHF
CDR3 DNA: TGTGCCAGCAGCCGGACCACCGGGGCCGCGGGGTTGCCCCAGCATTTT

V gene: TRBV12-3/TRBV12-4
D gene: NA
J gene: TRBJ1-1
clone size: NA
CDR3 protein: CASSAPGGRDTEALF
CDR3 DNA: TGTGCCAGCAGTGCCCCCGGGGGCCGTGATACTGAAGCTCTCTTT

V gene: TRBV6-1
D gene: NA
J gene: TRBJ2-6
clone size: once
CDR3 protein: CASKARSGANVLTF
CDR3 DNA: TGTGCCAGCAAAGCTCGGTCTGGGGCCAACGTCCTGACTTTC

V gene: TRBV6-5
D gene: NA
J gene: TRBJ2-1
clone size: NA
CDR3 protein: CASSPGVARFF
CDR3 DNA: TGTGCCAGCAGTCCAGGGGTTGCGCGGTTCTTC

V gene: TRBV6-6
D gene: TRBD1
J gene: TRBJ2-3
clone size: many
CDR3 protein: CASSDGQGEADTQYF
CDR3 DNA: TGTGCCAGCAGTGATGGACAGGGGGAAGCAGATACGCAGTATTTT

V gene: TRBV5-5
D gene: NA
J gene: TRBJ2-3
clone size: few
CDR3 protein: CASSDSSGAADTQYF
CDR3 DNA: TGTGCCAGCTCGGACTCCTCTGGCGCTGCAGATACGCAGTATTTT

V gene: TRBV12-3/TRBV12-4
D gene: TRBD2
J gene: TRBJ2-5
clone size: NA
CDR3 protein: CASTLGITGGRETQYF
CDR3 DNA: TGTGCCAGCACCCTGGGCATAACGGGGGGGCGAGAGACCCAGTACTTC

V gene: TRBV12-3/TRBV12-4
D gene: NA
J gene: TRBJ2-5
clone size: NA
CDR3 protein: CASSRAEIKYF
CDR3 DNA: TGTGCCAGCAGCCGCGCGGAGATCAAGTACTTC

V gene: TRBV29-1
D gene: NA
J gene: TRBJ2-7
clone size: NA
CDR3 protein: CSFRLSSYEEYF
CDR3 DNA: TGCAGCTTCAGACTGAGCTCCTATGAGGAGTACTTC

V gene: TRBV20-1
D gene: NA
J gene: TRBJ2-2
clone size: few
CDR3 protein: CSASANLGELFF
CDR3 DNA: TGCAGTGCGAGTGCGAATCTCGGGGAGCTGTTTTTT

V gene: TRBV4-1
D gene: NA
J gene: TRBJ2-1
clone size: NA
CDR3 protein: CASRQARLSYNEQFF
CDR3 DNA: TGCGCTAGCAGGCAGGCGAGACTCTCCTACAATGAGCAGTTCTTC

V gene: TRBV20-1
D gene: NA
J gene: TRBJ2-7
clone size: NA
CDR3 protein: CNASLPGVREHYF
CDR3 DNA: TGCAATGCTAGCCTCCCGGGGGTGAGGGAGCACTACTTC

V gene: TRBV5-6
D gene: NA
J gene: TRBJ2-3
clone size: NA
CDR3 protein: CASSWIGDNQPQYF
CDR3 DNA: TGTGCCAGCAGCTGGATAGGAGATAATCAGCCCCAGTATTTT

V gene: TRBV12-3/TRBV12-4
D gene: NA
J gene: TRBJ2-7
clone size: NA
CDR3 protein: CANSLREAYEQYF
CDR3 DNA: TGTGCCAACAGTTTGAGGGAGGCCTACGAGCAGTACTTC

V gene: TRBV7-2
D gene: NA
J gene: TRBJ2-2
clone size: NA
CDR3 protein: CASRLLHAGGELSF
CDR3 DNA: TGTGCCAGCAGATTACTACATGCGGGCGGGGAGCTGTCTTTT

V gene: TRBV11-1
D gene: NA
J gene: TRBJ2-1
clone size: few
CDR3 protein: CVSSLGQLNEQFF
CDR3 DNA: TGTGTCAGCAGTTTAGGACAGCTCAATGAGCAGTTCTTC

V gene: TRBV4-1
D gene: TRBD1
J gene: TRBJ2-7
clone size: few
CDR3 protein: CASSLSSGGRAYEQYF
CDR3 DNA: TGCGCCAGCAGCCTAAGCTCAGGGGGAAGGGCCTACGAGCAGTACTTC

V gene: TRBV20-1
D gene: TRBD2
J gene: TRBJ2-3
clone size: many
CDR3 protein: CSVKRESSDTQYF
CDR3 DNA: TGCAGTGTGAAGCGGGAGTCGTCAGATACGCAGTATTTT

V gene: TRBV11-1
D gene: NA
J gene: TRBJ2-4
clone size: NA
CDR3 protein: CACTHSGRTTKNIQYF
CDR3 DNA: TGTGCCTGCACCCACTCAGGCAGGACGACCAAAAACATTCAGTATTTC

V gene: TRBV4-2
D gene: TRBD2
J gene: TRBJ2-1
clone size: once
CDR3 protein: CACSQTPLAGAYNGQFF
CDR3 DNA: TGTGCCTGCAGCCAAACCCCCTTAGCGGGAGCCTACAATGGGCAGTTCTTC

V gene: TRBV11-2
D gene: TRBD2
J gene: TRBJ2-1
clone size: NA
CDR3 protein: CANSFIAGGNNEQLF
CDR3 DNA: TGTGCCAACAGCTTTATTGCGGGAGGGAATAATGAGCAACTCTTC

V gene: TRBV10-3
D gene: NA
J gene: TRBJ1-4
clone size: NA
CDR3 protein: CAISEDQNEKLFF
CDR3 DNA: TGTGCCATCAGTGAGGATCAAAATGAAAAACTGTTTTTT

V gene: TRBV6-1
D gene: NA
J gene: TRBJ1-1
clone size: NA
CDR3 protein: CASSEALLGTVVNTEASF
CDR3 DNA: TGTGCCAGCAGTGAAGCGCTTCTGGGGACTGTAGTGAACACTGAAGCTTCCTTT

V gene: TRBV11-1
D gene: NA
J gene: TRBJ2-3
clone size: NA
CDR3 protein: CVSSPWGDTVTQYF
CDR3 DNA: TGTGTCAGCAGCCCCTGGGGGGACACAGTTACGCAGTATTTT

V gene: TRBV20-1
D gene: NA
J gene: TRBJ2-1
clone size: NA
CDR3 protein: CSARDLGRYSEQFF
CDR3 DNA: TGCAGTGCTAGAGATTTGGGCAGATATAGTGAGCAGTTCTTC